The entry below describes one TCR beta chain. Its target is not known. This record belongs to a study of human T cells and chemical hapten exposure. Study-wide context: Skin on the upper inner arm, approximately 2 cm by approximately 2 cm in size, was sensitized with 2% DPC. Whole-study findings and limits: No change in TCRs above 1 in 1000 frequency was produced by DPC sensitization.

Germline CDR1 and CDR2: MNHEY and SVGEGT. The CDR3 contains 15 residues. V shed 5 bases and J 3 bases; nucleotides not matched to a gene: 10. Time point: patch test 2, 6 weeks after DPC sensitization. Treatment reported: therapeutic diphenylcyclopropenone sensitization with weekly scalp DPC. MiXCR, run by TCRdb on the RACE reads, gives a single entry per CDR3 protein. There are roughly 380,000 distinct CDR3 sequences in the sample; under 6.5% occur only once, and about 5.4% lies in the top ten. The chain links TRBV6-2 or TRBV6-3 to TRBJ2-7; TRBD1 aligns across 7 bases. This TCR came from a woman under 30 with alopecia areata. Some clones in this sample may be carry-over from other donors' samples. This specimen was whole blood, taken in connection with sensitization to the hapten diphenylcyclopropenone (DPC). For the CDR3, the DNA is TGTGCCAGCAGTCGACAGGGCCCGACAAACTACGAGCAGTACTTC. As protein: CASSRQGPTNYEQYF.